A selection of T cell receptor beta chains follows, all from one sample in a study of T-cell memory formation after mild COVID-19. From the 5' RACE reads, TCRdb called clonotypes with MiXCR, one entry per CDR3 protein. Here the sample spans over 120,000 distinct CDR3 sequences, 15% to 20% being singletons. Specimen: PBMCs or a T cell subset sorted from them (not recorded which). The source of these receptors is an adult woman who had mild COVID-19 (a few samples of this study predate the infection). Cell type and time point are not known. Each CDR3 is given with its conserved first and last residue. D genes are given only for firm matches. Clone size appears in some rows only: once, few, many, or a class for an expanded clone.

v_gene	j_gene	d_gene	abundance	CDR3nt	CDR3aa
TRBV5-5	TRBJ2-1	TRBD1	-	TGTGCCAGCAGCTTGGAGGTTAGGGACAGGCAGTTCTTC	CASSLEVRDRQFF
TRBV2	TRBJ2-1	TRBD1	-	TGTGCCAGCAGCCCTCATCCAGGGGGCGGGAACAGCTACAATGAGCAGTTCTTC	CASSPHPGGGNSYNEQFF
TRBV4-3	TRBJ2-7	-	few	TGCGCCAGCAGCCAAGATGCGGCAGGGTGGTCCTACGAGCAGTACTTC	CASSQDAAGWSYEQYF
TRBV4-2	TRBJ2-7	TRBD2	many	TGTGCCAGCAGCCAAGGAGCGGGAGTATGGGACGAGCAGTACTTC	CASSQGAGVWDEQYF
TRBV3-1	TRBJ2-3	-	few	TGTGCCAGCAGCCAAGAGAGTCTAGGGCTCTACACAGATACGCAGTATTTT	CASSQESLGLYTDTQYF
TRBV20-1	TRBJ2-5	-	few	TGCAGTGCTAGACAGGACACCACCAGAGAGACCCAGTACTTC	CSARQDTTRETQYF
TRBV7-9	TRBJ1-1	-	-	TGTGCCAGCAGCTTAGGGGTTTGGGACACTGAAGCTTTCTTT	CASSLGVWDTEAFF
TRBV11-2	TRBJ1-2	-	few	TGTGCCAGCAGACAGATTAACTATGGCTACACCTTC	CASRQINYGYTF
TRBV18	TRBJ2-7	-	few	TGTGCCAGCTCACCACCGGGGGTAACGGGTGAGCAGTACTTC	CASSPPGVTGEQYF
TRBV6-5	TRBJ1-2	TRBD1	-	TGTGCCAGCAGCCCAGGGGGTCGGTCGAGAACCTTC	CASSPGGRSRTF
TRBV5-1	TRBJ2-7	-	-	TGCGCCAGCAGCTTGGCGGCAGGGCTTTACGAGCAGTACTTC	CASSLAAGLYEQYF
TRBV12-3/TRBV12-4	TRBJ2-2	-	-	TGTGCCAGCAGTAAATTACAGGTCGCGAACACCGGGGAGCTGTTTTTT	CASSKLQVANTGELFF
TRBV5-1	TRBJ1-5	-	-	TGCGCCAGCAGCTTGGCCGGAGGGCCCCAGCATTTT	CASSLAGGPQHF
TRBV5-1	TRBJ2-2	-	many	TGCGCCAGCAGCTTAACAAGACAGGGGAGGGACACCGGGGAGCTGTTTTTT	CASSLTRQGRDTGELFF
TRBV9	TRBJ2-3	-	few	TGTGCCAGCAGCAATCAACCGCCGGGACACAGGTTAACAGATACGCAGTATTTT	CASSNQPPGHRLTDTQYF
TRBV10-3	TRBJ2-4	-	many	TGTGCCATCAGTGGTTCAGGAGGGGTCAAAAACATTCAGTACTTC	CAISGSGGVKNIQYF
TRBV5-1	TRBJ2-1	TRBD2	-	TGCGCCAGCAGGGGAGGGTCGGCAAATGAGCAGTTCTTC	CASRGGSANEQFF
TRBV6-5	TRBJ2-7	-	-	TGTGCCAGCAGTTACTCCACGCTAACTAGCTCCTACGAGCAGTACTTC	CASSYSTLTSSYEQYF
TRBV21-1	TRBJ1-1	-	-	TGTGCCATGAGCCGGGAGACTGAAGCTTTCTTT	CAMSRETEAFF
TRBV14	TRBJ2-3	-	-	TGTGCCAGCAGCCAATGGACTAGCACAGATACGCAGTATTTT	CASSQWTSTDTQYF
TRBV6-2/TRBV6-3	TRBJ2-7	-	-	TGTGCCAGCAGTTCGCGCGGCACCTACGAGCAGTACTTC	CASSSRGTYEQYF
TRBV30	TRBJ1-2	-	-	TGTGCCTGGAGTTGGGGAGGTGGCTACACCTTC	CAWSWGGGYTF
TRBV6-2/TRBV6-3	TRBJ2-1	-	-	TGTGCCAGCAGTCAAGGAATTTCGCGGGTGACGTACAATGAGCAGTTCTTC	CASSQGISRVTYNEQFF
TRBV12-3/TRBV12-4	TRBJ2-7	TRBD1	-	TGTGCCAGCAGTTTTCCCCGGGACAGGCCCTACGAGCAGTACTTC	CASSFPRDRPYEQYF
TRBV12-3/TRBV12-4	TRBJ2-7	-	-	TGTGCCAGCAGTCACACAGGGAGCTACGAGCAGTACTTC	CASSHTGSYEQYF
TRBV5-5	TRBJ2-7	TRBD1	many	TGTGCCAGCAGCCGACTTACAGGGGGTTACCCCTCCTACGAGCAGTACTTC	CASSRLTGGYPSYEQYF
TRBV7-8	TRBJ2-5	-	many	TGTGCCAGCAGCCCCCTTCTGGGGGCTCGGGAGACCCAGTACTTC	CASSPLLGARETQYF
TRBV23-1	TRBJ2-1	-	-	TGCGCCAGCGGCCTACAGGGAATGGATGAGCAGTTCTTC	CASGLQGMDEQFF
TRBV12-3/TRBV12-4	TRBJ2-1	-	-	TGTGCCAGCAGTTTCCCCTACAATGAGCAGTTCTTC	CASSFPYNEQFF
TRBV29-1	TRBJ2-2	-	few	TGCAGCGCTACAGCCGGGACTGCGAACACCGGGGAGCTGTTTTTT	CSATAGTANTGELFF
TRBV5-6	TRBJ1-2	TRBD1	few	TGTGCCAGCAGCTTGGAGACAGGGTTTAACTATGGCTACACCTTC	CASSLETGFNYGYTF